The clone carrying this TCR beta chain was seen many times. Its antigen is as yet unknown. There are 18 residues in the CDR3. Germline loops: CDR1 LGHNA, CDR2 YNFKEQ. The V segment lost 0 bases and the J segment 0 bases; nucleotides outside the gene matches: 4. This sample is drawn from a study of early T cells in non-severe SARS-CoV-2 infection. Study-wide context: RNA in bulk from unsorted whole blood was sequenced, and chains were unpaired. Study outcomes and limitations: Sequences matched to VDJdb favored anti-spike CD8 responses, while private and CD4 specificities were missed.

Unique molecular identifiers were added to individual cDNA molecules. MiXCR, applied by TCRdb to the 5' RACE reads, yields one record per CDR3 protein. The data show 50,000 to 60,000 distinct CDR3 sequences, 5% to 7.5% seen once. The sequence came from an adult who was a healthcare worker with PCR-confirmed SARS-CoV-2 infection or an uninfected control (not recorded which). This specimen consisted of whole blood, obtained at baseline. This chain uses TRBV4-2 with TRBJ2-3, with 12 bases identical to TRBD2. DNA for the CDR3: TGTGCCAGCAGCCAAGATGGAGGGACTAGCGGGAGCACAGATACGCAGTATTTT. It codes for CASSQDGGTSGSTDTQYF.